The source of this T cell receptor (beta chain) is a study of cytomegalovirus exposure and HLA in healthy donors. Study background: Approximately 190 million T cells yielded 120 million or so unique TCR beta sequences, as an earlier analysis found. Study-level findings and limits: Later analysis showed TCR association rates varying by HLA locus, highest for DRB1 and lowest for HLA-C. Earlier results showed most TCR beta V segments being productive about 87% or about 30% of the time. Cytomegalovirus-associated status was assigned to some 180 TCR beta chains.

About this clone itself: The antigen is undetermined.

Primers included in the PCR were 60 Vbeta and 13 Jbeta primers. Some clones are missing from TCRdb's copy, which holds only in-frame ones; the method was immunoSEQ multiplex PCR. In total, the table holds over 100,000 clones. J gave up 6 bases and V 2 bases, and 6 bases lay outside the gene matches. Germline values: CDR1 LNHDA, CDR2 SQIVND (reference sequence). The CDR3 contains 14 residues. Source material: PBMCs. This chain uses TRBV19 with TRBJ1-2; 7 positions agree with TRBD1. This TCR came from a man between 25 and 39 years old in good health and CMV-seronegative. The CDR3 loop is CASSISRQGHGYTF. The CDR3 nucleotides read TGTGCCAGTAGTATATCGCGACAGGGCCATGGCTACACCTTC. The full variable domain, its missing parts supplied by reference TRBV19 and TRBJ1-2, is DGGITQSPKYLFRKEGQNVTLSCEQNLNHDAMYWYRQDPGQGLRLIYYSQIVNDFQKGDIAEGYSVSREKKESFPLTVTSAQKNPTAFYLCASSISRQGHGYTFGSGTRLTVV.